This T cell receptor (beta chain) originates from a study of T cell changes during pregnancy in multiple sclerosis. TCRdb's copy holds only in-frame clones and misses some; the assay was immunoSEQ multiplex PCR. The sample includes under 80,000 clones, 88% of them seen just once. Germline CDR1 is SGHRS and CDR2 is YFSETQ. CDR3 length: 14 amino acids. V lost 0 bases and J lost 4, with 8 bases in between. Sequencing was performed on peripheral blood, taken in the first trimester of pregnancy. The clonotype originates from a female donor with multiple sclerosis, enrolled in a pregnancy study. This chain uses TRBV5-1 with TRBJ1-5; D gene ambiguous. The CDR3 DNA reads TGCGCCAGCAGCTTGGCGGGTGCGAATCAGCCCCAGCATTTT. Amino acids: CASSLAGANQPQHF.